This T cell receptor beta chain was identified in a study of cytomegalovirus exposure and HLA in healthy donors (dated by TCRdb to between 2016 and 2019). Background on the whole study: According to a later analysis, one platform produced both the 120 validation repertoires and the roughly 650 repertoires of the first cohort. High-throughput TCR immunosequencing, statistical association of individual TCRs with disease status, and machine learning were combined to predict cytomegalovirus infection status. Along with the approximately 700-subject first cohort, a separate validation cohort of more than 90 different subjects was used. The aim of the study was to test whether cataloging public T cell receptors could identify signatures of past pathogen exposure. General findings and caveats noted by the study authors: The classifier was reported to diagnose cytomegalovirus status with high specificity and sensitivity in both the original and validation cohorts. According to the authors, the approach could potentially be generalized to other disease states and immunological phenotypes. While some public TCRs were present in many individuals, most TCR sequences turned up only very rarely across donors. Of the cluster scores, 85% to 95% were above 0 in a later analysis, which found that TCRs clustered in the first cohort also tended to co-occur in the 120 or so validation repertoires. In the study, 164 TCR beta chains were listed as associated with cytomegalovirus. All 120 or so repertoires were used to score co-occurrence in the validation cohort in a later analysis, because that analysis had no HLA typing for the cohort. In vitro tests confirmed that a few of the cytomegalovirus-associated TCR beta chains recognize cytomegalovirus antigens.

Donors formed part of the validation cohort, which comprised 120 subjects and was distinct from the first cohort of several hundred subjects. The library was obtained by the immunoSEQ multiplex PCR assay. The study's processing was this. A statistical classification framework was built for diagnosing cytomegalovirus status from the catalog of TCR beta chain sequences. In its TCRdb copy, this immuneACCESS table keeps in-frame sequences only and misses some clones. Where compared with another copy, unresolved V genes explain less than half of these, and the others have no known cause. The V and J calls and clone size come from that table; D and trimming were worked out from the DNA. This sample holds 150,000 to 200,000 clones; around 84% were observed only once. The biggest ten clones account for about 17% of the sample. Its CDR3 holds 15 amino acids, cysteine through phenylalanine. The kept DNA is CDR3 alone, 45 bases in frame from the first base. From a lookup of the germline V gene, CDR1 and CDR2 are MDHEN and SYDVKM. Unmatched junction bases come to 8, with V trimmed by 7 bases and J by 4 bases.

This clone was detected only a few times. Its binding antigen is unknown. There are no base qualities to consult, and no much larger clone falls within one base. The V and J genes are TRBV28 and TRBJ2-2, and 8 junctional nucleotides match TRBD1. Material for sequencing was PBMCs. This sequence was found in a man younger than 35 in good health and CMV-seropositive. For the CDR3, the sequence is CASTLSDRGTGELFF. The DNA reads TGTGCCAGCACTCTCAGCGACAGGGGCACCGGGGAGCTGTTTTTT.